A single T cell receptor (beta chain) is shown here with its context. The antigen remains unidentified. Both 60 Vbeta primers and 13 Jbeta primers went into the PCR. Sequencing was performed with immunoSEQ multiplex PCR; in TCRdb, only in-frame clones are kept and a portion is missing. The data show about 170,000 clones, 79% seen once. The data were obtained in a study of cytomegalovirus exposure and HLA in healthy donors. Study outcomes and limitations: It was reported that the classifier diagnosed cytomegalovirus status with high specificity and sensitivity in both the original and validation cohorts. A prior analysis recorded that most TCR beta V segments were productive about 87% or about 30% of the time.

CDR1 and CDR2 (germline): SGHDT, YYEEEE. With 2 bases clipped from V and 1 base from J, the junction kept 8 bases outside the gene matches. The CDR3 consists of 16 residues. Sequenced sample: PBMCs. The sequence derives from a woman aged 45-59 years in good health and CMV-seronegative. The chain recombines TRBV5-6 with TRBJ1-1, with TRBD1 matching over 7 bases. The CDR3 reads CASSFRSSGGNTEAFF. For the CDR3, the DNA is TGTGCCAGCAGCTTTAGGTCTTCAGGGGGGAACACTGAAGCTTTCTTT. Full variable domain (rest looked up from reference TRBV5-6 and TRBJ1-1): DAGVTQSPTHLIKTRGQQVTLRCSPKSGHDTVSWYQQALGQGPQFIFQYYEEEERQRGNFPDRFSGHQFPNYSSELNVNALLLGDSALYLCASSFRSSGGNTEAFFGQGTRLTVV.